The 24 T cell receptor beta chains reported below all come from one sample, sequenced in a study of T-cell memory formation after mild COVID-19. One entry per CDR3 protein results from TCRdb running MiXCR on the 5' RACE reads. The top ten hold about 2.2% of the sample, which has about 130,000 distinct CDR3 sequences, approximately 5.9% seen once. Material for sequencing was PBMCs or a T cell subset sorted from them (not recorded which). Every receptor here comes from an adult woman who had mild COVID-19 (a few samples of this study predate the infection). Cell type and time point are not known.

This clonotype came up many times. This chain joins TRBV5-5 and TRBJ2-1; perhaps TRBD2 as D (5 bases). Per germline, CDR1 SGHKS and CDR2 YYEKEE (reference sequence). With 4 bases removed from V and 0 bases from J, the gap between germline ends came to 14 bases. This CDR3 has 16 residues. The CDR3: CASSSPFRGSYNEQFF. The CDR3 DNA follows: TGTGCCAGCAGCAGCCCATTCCGGGGCTCCTACAATGAGCAGTTCTTC. The full variable domain, completed using reference TRBV5-5 and TRBJ2-1, is DAGVTQSPTHLIKTRGQQVTLRCSPISGHKSVSWYQQVLGQGPQFIFQYYEKEERGRGNFPDRFSARQFPNYSSELNVNALLLGDSALYLCASSSPFRGSYNEQFFGPGTRLTVL.

This clonotype was observed a handful of times. CDR3 residues: CASSHVRLAGDVKAKNIQYF. The CDR3 DNA follows: TGTGCCAGCAGTCACGTTCGACTAGCGGGAGATGTCAAGGCCAAAAACATTCAGTACTTC. This chain links TRBV6-2 or TRBV6-3 with TRBJ2-4, with 12 positions matching TRBD2. V lost 5 bases and J lost 1; bases outside the gene matches: 15. Germline V lookup: CDR1 MNHEY, CDR2 SVGEGT. The CDR3 contains 20 residues.

In its sample, this clonotype was seen many times. The chain employs TRBV4-3 and TRBJ2-3; no firm D call. V was trimmed by 0 bases and J by 5 bases, leaving 6 bases between them. CDR1 and CDR2 (germline): LGHNA, YSLEER. This CDR3 spans 13 amino acids. The CDR3 region has the DNA TGCGCCAGCAGCCAAGATCTCGGAGATACGCAGTATTTT. It codes for CASSQDLGDTQYF.

This sequence joins TRBV6-5 and TRBJ2-1; 8 bases are a match to TRBD2. The CDR3 length is 17 residues. Germline V gene lookup returns CDR1 MNHEY and CDR2 SVGAGI. The J segment lost 1 base and the V segment lost 0 bases, leaving 5 bases of the junction unmatched. Here the CDR3 DNA reads TGTGCCAGCAGTTACTCTACTCGGGGGGGATCCTACAATGAGCAGTTCTTC. Protein sequence: CASSYSTRGGSYNEQFF.

This clonotype was recorded many times. Written as DNA, the CDR3 is TGTGCCAGCTCACCACCGTCAACTAGCACAGATACGCAGTATTTT. Its translation is CASSPPSTSTDTQYF. The V call is TRBV18, the J call TRBJ2-3; D uncertain. The germline V gene has CDR1 KGHSH and CDR2 LQKENI. The V end lost 0 bases, the J end lost 0 bases, and 7 bases lay between the germline ends. The CDR3 is made up of 15 amino acids.

In this sample, this clonotype turned up many times. This chain links TRBV11-2 with TRBJ2-3; D might be TRBD2 (6 bases). Trimming removed 5 bases from V and 5 bases from J, with 20 bases in between. The CDR3 extends over 16 amino acids. The germline CDR1 and CDR2 sequences are SGHAT and FQNNGV. CDR3 loop: CASSLGRTLRGDTQYF. The DNA of the CDR3 is TGTGCCAGCAGCCTGGGGAGGACCCTCCGAGGAGATACGCAGTATTTT.

V gene TRBV12-3 or TRBV12-4 combines with J gene TRBJ1-1, with D perhaps matching TRBD1 (5 bases). This CDR3 comprises 15 residues. V shed 3 bases and J shed 3 bases, with 14 bases lying between them. CDR3 region: CASSFGDGWHTEAFF. In nucleotides, the CDR3 is TGTGCCAGCAGTTTCGGGGACGGCTGGCACACTGAAGCTTTCTTT.

This clonotype has at least ten counts. The gene calls are TRBV3-1 and TRBJ2-4; D is possibly TRBD2 (5 bases). This CDR3 has 18 residues. Per the germline V gene, CDR1 is LGHDT and CDR2 is YNNKEL (reference sequence). Between the trimmed V and J ends, which lost 3 bases and 0 bases, there was a span of 18 bases. The CDR3 here is CASSQWYGERLAKNIQYF. CDR3 coding DNA: TGTGCCAGCAGCCAGTGGTACGGGGAGCGTTTAGCCAAAAACATTCAGTACTTC.

The rearrangement joins TRBV4-2 to TRBJ2-3, with 14 bases aligning to TRBD2. The CDR3 is 18 residues long. Trimming removed 4 bases from V and 0 bases from J; junction bases left unmatched: 6. The V gene's germline CDR1 is LGHNA and CDR2 YNFKEQ. CDR3 loop: CASSLRLAGGLSTDTQYF. CDR3 DNA: TGTGCCAGCAGCCTCCGACTAGCGGGGGGGCTGAGCACAGATACGCAGTATTTT.

At least ten counts were recorded for this clonotype. V usage is TRBV7-3 and J usage is TRBJ2-1; D possibly corresponds to TRBD1 (6 bases). The CDR3 contains 13 residues. In germline, CDR1 is SGHTA, CDR2 FQGTGA. The ends were cut back, 5 bases at V and 10 bases at J, with 15 bases in the middle. The CDR3 here is CASSEHREREQFF. In DNA, the CDR3 is TGTGCCAGCAGCGAACACAGGGAGAGGGAGCAGTTCTTC.

The chain joins TRBV30 to TRBJ1-5; weak D call: TRBD1 (5 bases). There are 15 residues in the CDR3. The V end was cut by 2 bases, the J end by 4 bases, with 15 bases between. Germline lookup yields CDR1 GTSNPN and CDR2 SVGIG (reference sequence). CDR3 bases: TGTGCCTGGAGTTTCGCCGGGGGGACGAATCAGCCCCAGCATTTT. Translation gives CAWSFAGGTNQPQHF.

This clonotype was found many times. The chain employs TRBV24-1 and TRBJ2-3; D is unresolved. CDR3 length: 16 amino acids. The V end was cut by 2 bases, the J end by 0 bases, with 11 bases between. Germline V gene sequence: CDR1 KGHDR, CDR2 SFDVKD. The DNA of the CDR3 is TGTGCCACCAGTGATTCGTGGGCATCTAGCACAGATACGCAGTATTTT. Translation: CATSDSWASSTDTQYF.

Note on this clonotype: Germline and junction disagree at one end, which may indicate a read error. The CDR3 DNA reads TGTGCCATGGGGATGGCCAACGAGAAGTACTTC. This translates into CAMGMANEKYF. V and J are TRBV10-3 and TRBJ2-7; D not resolved. Germline-derived CDR1 and CDR2 are ENHRY and SYGVKD. This CDR3 is built from 11 residues.

The rearrangement links TRBV3-1 to TRBJ2-2; D may be TRBD2 (5 bases). V gave up 3 bases and J gave up 5 bases, with 16 bases separating them. This CDR3 contains 16 residues. Germline V gene sequence: CDR1 LGHDT, CDR2 YNNKEL (reference sequence). This CDR3 is CASSQKLAGRTGELFF. CDR3 sequence (DNA): TGTGCCAGCAGCCAGAAGTTGGCGGGTCGGACCGGGGAGCTGTTTTTT.

This clonotype was recorded many times. The gene calls are TRBV20-1 and TRBJ2-1; a weak D match, TRBD2 (6 bases). Trimming pared 3 bases from V and 5 bases from J, leaving 14 bases between. CDR1 and CDR2 from the germline V gene are DFQATT and SNEGSKA (reference sequence). This CDR3 is built from 14 residues. CDR3 loop: CSASMGGVHNEQFF. The CDR3 DNA sequence: TGCAGTGCTAGTATGGGGGGAGTTCACAATGAGCAGTTCTTC.

This clonotype was counted between two and nine times. The chain couples TRBV20-1 to TRBJ2-7; 8 bases map to TRBD1. The V and J ends lost 5 bases and 6 bases, in that order; junction bases with no gene match: 9. The CDR3 contains 13 residues. Germline V CDR1 and CDR2: DFQATT, SNEGSKA (reference sequence). The CDR3 DNA reads as TGCAGTGCTGCCCCCGGGACAGGAGCCGAGCAGTACTTC. Protein: CSAAPGTGAEQYF.

In this sample, this clonotype turned up many times. V is TRBV29-1 and J is TRBJ1-1; D uncertain. This CDR3 contains 11 residues. Germline assignment: CDR1 SQVTM and CDR2 ANQGSEA. The CDR3 sequence: CSAIENTEAFF. DNA for the CDR3: TGCAGTGCGATAGAGAACACTGAAGCTTTCTTT.

This clonotype occurred a few times. The genes are TRBV29-1 and TRBJ2-5; D is uncertain. CDR1 SQVTM and CDR2 ANQGSEA come from the germline V gene. The CDR3 has 14 residues. Trimming pared 4 bases from V and 4 bases from J, leaving 16 bases between. The CDR3 region has the DNA TGCAGCGTTGGACGCTTTGAGAGGCGAGAGACCCAGTACTTC. Amino acid sequence: CSVGRFERRETQYF. Combining the CDR3 with reference TRBV29-1 and TRBJ2-5 gives the whole variable domain SAVISQKPSRDICQRGTSLTIQCQVDSQVTMMFWYRQQPGQSLTLIATANQGSEATYESGFVIDKFPISRPNLTFSTLTVSNMSPEDSSIYLCSVGRFERRETQYFGPGTRLLVL.

The table lists this clonotype with a few counts. The rearrangement joins TRBV15 to TRBJ2-1, with 12 bases lining up with TRBD2. The length of the CDR3 is 17 residues. The V gene's germline CDR1 is LNHNV and CDR2 YYDKDF (reference sequence). Germline trimming cut 0 bases from V and 4 bases from J; bases unmatched to any gene: 4. CDR3 bases: TGTGCCACCAGCAGAGAGACTAGCGGGAGTGTATACAATGAGCAGTTCTTC. The encoded protein is CATSRETSGSVYNEQFF. Complete variable domain (other parts from reference TRBV15 and TRBJ2-1): DAMVIQNPRYQVTQFGKPVTLSCSQTLNHNVMYWYQQKSSQAPKLLFHYYDKDFNNEADTPDNFQSRRPNTSFCFLDIRSPGLGDTAMYLCATSRETSGSVYNEQFFGPGTRLTVL.

This clonotype was found a few times. V is TRBV9 and J is TRBJ1-3; D may be TRBD1 (5 bases). Trimming left V 4 bases short and J 0 bases short, with 17 bases between. CDR3 length: 17 amino acids. CDR1 and CDR2 from the germline V gene are SGDLS and YYNGEE. CDR3 protein: CASSFRGGTDSGNTIYF. For the CDR3, the DNA is TGTGCCAGCAGCTTCCGAGGAGGGACTGACTCTGGAAACACCATATATTTT.

CDR3 bases: TGTGCCAGCAGTTTAGCCATGGCGGGTAAAGAGACCCAGTACTTC. Translation gives CASSLAMAGKETQYF. V gene TRBV12-3 or TRBV12-4 combines with J gene TRBJ2-5; a weak D match, TRBD2 (5 bases). The V end lost 0 bases, the J end lost 3 bases, and 11 bases lay between the germline ends. The CDR3 totals 15 residues.

The chain recombines TRBV29-1 with TRBJ2-7; a weak D match, TRBD1 (5 bases). The CDR3 has 12 amino acids. Trimming shortened V by 7 bases and J by 0 bases, and 10 bases separated the two germline ends. In germline, CDR1 is SQVTM, CDR2 ANQGSEA. The DNA of the CDR3 is TGCAGCGGCAAGGACAACTCCTACGAGCAGTACTTC. Translated, it gives CSGKDNSYEQYF.

The chain links TRBV16 to TRBJ2-1; possibly TRBD2 for D (5 bases). The CDR3 is 13 residues long. V lost 2 bases and J lost 10, with 12 bases in between. Germline CDR1 is KGHSY and CDR2 is FQNENV. In DNA, the CDR3 is TGTGCCAGCAGCCAAGTCGAGGGAGTAGAGCAGTTCTTC. This sequence encodes CASSQVEGVEQFF.

In this sample, this clonotype turned up many times. This chain joins TRBV9 and TRBJ2-3; unclear D gene. CDR3 length equals 15 residues. The V end was cut by 0 bases, the J end by 0 bases, with 8 bases between. Germline V CDR1 and CDR2: SGDLS, YYNGEE. The CDR3 loop is CASSVGPRSTDTQYF. The CDR3 DNA sequence: TGTGCCAGCAGCGTAGGACCACGGAGCACAGATACGCAGTATTTT.